Presented here are 5 T cell receptor beta chains from one specimen sequenced in a study of shared clonotypes between healthy human individuals. Sequenced by immunoSEQ multiplex PCR; TCRdb stores in-frame clones only, minus some. The sample holds approximately 2.5 million clones, over 85% seen once. Sequencing input: naive CD4+ T cells from PBMCs. The subset denotes: CD45RA+ positively selected. These receptors were obtained from a man between 18 and 29 years old in good health. Some clones in this sample may be carry-over from other donors' samples.

This chain links TRBV29-1 with TRBJ2-4, with 7 bases matching TRBD2. Germline CDR1 reads SQVTM; CDR2 reads ANQGSEA. V shed 3 bases, J shed 0 bases, and the junction held 5 bases outside the gene matches. The CDR3 spans 15 residues. CDR3 protein: CSVDGGLLAKNIQYF. Written as DNA, the CDR3 is TGCAGCGTTGATGGGGGACTACTAGCCAAAAACATTCAGTACTTC.

A single count supports this clone. The rearrangement joins TRBV27 to TRBJ1-5; D is ambiguous. The CDR3 totals 14 residues. Trimming took off 5 bases at V and 0 bases at J, with 8 bases between the two ends. Germline V CDR1 and CDR2: MNHEY, SMNVEV (reference sequence). In nucleotides, the CDR3 is TGTGCCAGCAGTCCCGGATATAGCAATCAGCCCCAGCATTTT. This codes for CASSPGYSNQPQHF.

This clone was seen a few times. This chain links TRBV11-2 with TRBJ2-7; unclear D gene. V gave up 5 bases and J gave up 2 bases, with 10 bases separating them. The CDR3 is made up of 13 amino acids. Per germline, CDR1 SGHAT and CDR2 FQNNGV. The CDR3 sequence: CASSPDQPYEQYF. CDR3 DNA: TGTGCCAGCAGCCCGGATCAGCCCTACGAGCAGTACTTC.

This chain uses TRBV5-1 with TRBJ2-1, with 14 bases identical to TRBD2. The CDR3 is made up of 16 amino acids. Germline values: CDR1 SGHRS, CDR2 YFSETQ. Germline trimming cut 4 bases from V and 6 bases from J; bases unmatched to any gene: 6. In nucleotides, the CDR3 is TGCGCCAGCAGCGTGACTAGCGGGAGGGCGGGCAATGAGCAGTTCTTC. This sequence encodes CASSVTSGRAGNEQFF.

The CDR3 sequence is CASSLGLAGGLTSTDTQYF. CDR3 bases: TGTGCCAGCAGCTTAGGACTAGCGGGAGGGTTAACTAGCACAGATACGCAGTATTTT. V and J are TRBV7-3 and TRBJ2-3; 15 nucleotides match TRBD2. The CDR3 totals 19 residues. The V gene end was trimmed by 2 bases and the J gene end by 0 bases; junction bases not matched to a gene: 6. Germline loops: CDR1 SGHTA, CDR2 FQGTGA.